These 18 T cell receptor beta chains were sequenced from one sample in a study of T cells in pancreatic ductal adenocarcinoma. Surgery without prior neoadjuvant therapy was the treatment of the selected pancreatic ductal adenocarcinoma patients. The protocol was immunoSEQ multiplex PCR, while the TCRdb copy is restricted to in-frame clones and leaves out a portion. The table has about 11,000 clones, just over 85% seen once. What was sequenced was PBMCs. These receptors came from a human donor with pancreatic ductal adenocarcinoma.

V usage is TRBV15 and J usage is TRBJ2-5; 9 bases fit TRBD2. CDR1 is LNHNV and CDR2 is YYDKDF in the germline V gene (reference sequence). The CDR3 contains 17 residues. J was trimmed by 4 bases and V by 3 bases; bases with no gene match: 12. CDR3 nucleotides: TGTGCCACCAGCAGTAGCGGGGCGGGAGGGCGGTTAGAGACCCAGTACTTC. Translated: CATSSSGAGGRLETQYF.

The rearrangement uses TRBV14 and TRBJ1-1; D is ambiguous. V was cut by 7 bases and J by 1 base, with 16 bases left in between. The CDR3 has 15 residues. CDR1 and CDR2 (germline): SGHDN, FVKESK. The CDR3 nucleotides are TGTGCCAGCACCCCGATGGCGGGGAAGAACACTGAAGCTTTCTTT. Its translation: CASTPMAGKNTEAFF.

CDR3 nucleotides: TGTGCCAGCAGTGAAGTTCGGTCCTACAATGAGCAGTTCTTC. This sequence encodes CASSEVRSYNEQFF. The rearrangement joins TRBV2 to TRBJ2-1; D is undetermined. With 1 base removed from V and 1 base from J, the gap between germline ends came to 5 bases. The CDR3 has 14 amino acids. The germline V gene encodes CDR1 SNHLY and CDR2 FYNNEI.

The CDR3, as DNA: TGTGCCAGCAGTTTATACCCACCGGCAGCCGGACACTACAATGAGCAGTTCTTC. This gives the protein CASSLYPPAAGHYNEQFF. The chain carries TRBV27 and TRBJ2-1; D may be TRBD1 (5 bases). The V gene's germline CDR1 is MNHEY and CDR2 SMNVEV (reference sequence). V lost 1 base and J 3 bases, leaving 19 bases between the germline ends. This CDR3 contains 18 residues.

The chain couples TRBV7-2 to TRBJ2-2; possibly TRBD1 for D (5 bases). Per germline, CDR1 SGHTA and CDR2 FQGNSA. V was trimmed by 4 bases and J by 7 bases, leaving 19 bases between them. There are 16 residues in the CDR3. DNA for the CDR3: TGTGCCAGCAGCTCCATGTTCGACAGTAGTATCGGGGAGCTGTTTTTT. It specifies CASSSMFDSSIGELFF.

The V gene is TRBV4-2, the J gene TRBJ1-2; TRBD1 matches at 9 bases. The germline V gene encodes CDR1 LGHNA and CDR2 YNFKEQ. Trimming cost V 2 bases and J 1 base; bases outside gene matches: 2. The CDR3 length is 15 residues. The CDR3 is CASSQRDRDNYGYTF. The CDR3 region has the DNA TGTGCCAGCAGCCAAAGGGACAGGGATAACTATGGCTACACCTTC.

The chain carries TRBV20-1 and TRBJ2-6; no clear D gene. Germline assignment: CDR1 DFQATT and CDR2 SNEGSKA (reference sequence). V lost 7 bases to trimming and J lost 0 bases, with 1 base between them. The CDR3 has 11 amino acids. CDR3 residues: CSGSGANVLTF. CDR3 sequence (DNA): TGCAGTGGCTCTGGGGCCAACGTCCTGACTTTC.

The chain uses TRBV9 and TRBJ2-1; the match to TRBD2 covers 10 bases. Germline trimming cut 0 bases from V and 6 bases from J; bases unmatched to any gene: 0. Germline CDR1 SGDLS, CDR2 YYNGEE. The CDR3 length is 14 residues. The DNA of the CDR3 is TGTGCCAGCAGCGTAGGGACTAGCGGCAATGAGCAGTTCTTC. Protein sequence: CASSVGTSGNEQFF.

The chain employs TRBV5-1 and TRBJ1-5; TRBD1 matches at 7 bases. The length of the CDR3 is 15 residues. Per the germline V gene, CDR1 is SGHRS and CDR2 is YFSETQ. Trimming removed 0 bases from V and 5 bases from J; junction bases left unmatched: 5. CDR3 residues: CASSLGTGDDQPQHF. Written as DNA, the CDR3 is TGCGCCAGCAGCTTGGGGACAGGCGACGATCAGCCCCAGCATTTT.

The rearrangement uses TRBV14 and TRBJ2-4; TRBD2 agrees at 9 bases. Germline-derived CDR1 and CDR2 are SGHDN and FVKESK. The CDR3 runs 16 residues. The ends lost 4 bases at V and 6 bases at J; junction bases unmatched: 10. CDR3 region: CASSPRGSGRVNIQYF. CDR3 bases: TGTGCCAGCAGCCCGCGAGGTAGCGGGAGAGTAAACATTCAGTACTTC.

This chain links TRBV4-2 with TRBJ1-1; 9 nucleotides match TRBD1. V was clipped by 0 bases and J by 1 base; unmatched bases: 3. The CDR3 extends over 16 amino acids. The germline CDR1 and CDR2 sequences are LGHNA and YNFKEQ. The CDR3 DNA reads TGTGCCAGCAGCCAAGAGAGGACAGGGGCGAACACTGAAGCTTTCTTT. Translation: CASSQERTGANTEAFF.

V usage is TRBV12-5 and J usage is TRBJ1-2, with D tentatively TRBD1 (6 bases). Germline values: CDR1 LGHNT, CDR2 FRNRAP. The CDR3 sequence is 14 residues long. The V end was cut by 1 base, the J end by 7 bases, with 13 bases between. The CDR3 DNA reads TGTGCTAGTGGTTTGGCCGGACAGTGGGGTGGCTACACCTTC. It encodes CASGLAGQWGGYTF.

The rearrangement uses TRBV21-1 and TRBJ2-1; the DNA was not used to check the table's D call, TRBD1. TRBV21-1 is a pseudogene locus. The CDR3 runs 18 residues. The chain's CDR3 is CASSSRTGVRVRDNEQFF. CDR3 sequence (DNA): TGTGCCAGCAGCTCCAGGACAGGTGTTCGCGTACGGGACAATGAGCAGTTCTTC.

The V call is TRBV11-2, the J call TRBJ2-7, with D perhaps matching TRBD1 or TRBD2 (5 bases each). The CDR3 has 15 residues. Germline CDR1 is SGHAT and CDR2 is FQNNGV. Trimming stripped 5 bases from V and 4 bases from J, with 18 bases between. The CDR3 sequence: CASSLPPGRTYEQYF. The CDR3 DNA is TGTGCCAGCAGCCTCCCCCCGGGACGCACTTACGAGCAGTACTTC.

The chain links TRBV4-1 to TRBJ2-7; D call uncertain. V was cut by 5 bases and J by 2 bases, with 10 bases left in between. This CDR3 has 13 residues. The germline V gene encodes CDR1 MGHRA and CDR2 YSYEKL. The CDR3 sequence: CASSYTETYEQYF. The CDR3 nucleotides are TGCGCCAGCAGCTACACGGAAACCTACGAGCAGTACTTC.

The CDR3, as DNA: TGTGCCACCAGCAGAGGTGCAGCAGTGGGTAGCACAGATACGCAGTATTTT. Its translation is CATSRGAAVGSTDTQYF. The rearrangement joins TRBV15 to TRBJ2-3; no clear D. The V gene's germline CDR1 is LNHNV and CDR2 YYDKDF (reference sequence). The V end was cut by 1 base, the J end by 0 bases, with 14 bases between. The length of the CDR3 is 17 residues.

The chain carries TRBV11-2 and TRBJ2-3; possibly TRBD2 for D (6 bases). Germline CDR1 and CDR2: SGHAT and FQNNGV. CDR3 size: 13 residues. The ends were cut back, 5 bases at V and 5 bases at J, with 11 bases in the middle. The CDR3 DNA reads as TGTGCCAGCAGCCGGACTATGAAAGATACGCAGTATTTT. Translated: CASSRTMKDTQYF. The variable domain in full, completed from reference TRBV11-2 and TRBJ2-3, reads EAGVAQSPRYKIIEKRQSVAFWCNPISGHATLYWYQQILGQGPKLLIQFQNNGVVDDSQLPKDRFSAERLKGVDSTLKIQPAKLEDSAVYLCASSRTMKDTQYFGPGTRLTVL.

The chain uses TRBV29-1 and TRBJ2-2, with 11 positions matching TRBD2. V lost 7 bases to trimming and J lost 0 bases; unmatched junction nucleotides: 4. Germline V gene data show CDR1 as SQVTM and CDR2 as ANQGSEA. The CDR3 length is 15 residues. DNA for the CDR3: TGCAGCGCAGGGACTAGCGGAGCGAACACCGGGGAGCTGTTTTTT. Translating gives CSAGTSGANTGELFF.